This paragraph reports one TCR beta chain. Libraries were prepared by immunoSEQ multiplex PCR; TCRdb keeps only in-frame clonotypes and omits some of them. Of 4,500 to 5,500 clones in the sample, under 90% were seen once. The sample originates from a study of hypomethylating agent response in myelodysplastic syndrome. Germline-derived CDR1 and CDR2 are SGDLS and YYNGEE. The CDR3 has 20 amino acids. Deletions cut 0 bases from V and 2 bases from J, with 24 bases between. This sequence was found in a human donor with myelodysplastic syndrome. Sequencing used bone marrow, obtained before or after starting hypomethylating agent treatment for myelodysplastic syndrome (not recorded which). J is TRBJ1-3 and V is TRBV9; possible D gene TRBD1, 6 bases. DNA of the CDR3: TGTGCCAGCAGCGTAGGGGGGGCGAGGTGGGGTACCCATGCTGGAAACACCATATATTTT. Amino acid sequence: CASSVGGARWGTHAGNTIYF.